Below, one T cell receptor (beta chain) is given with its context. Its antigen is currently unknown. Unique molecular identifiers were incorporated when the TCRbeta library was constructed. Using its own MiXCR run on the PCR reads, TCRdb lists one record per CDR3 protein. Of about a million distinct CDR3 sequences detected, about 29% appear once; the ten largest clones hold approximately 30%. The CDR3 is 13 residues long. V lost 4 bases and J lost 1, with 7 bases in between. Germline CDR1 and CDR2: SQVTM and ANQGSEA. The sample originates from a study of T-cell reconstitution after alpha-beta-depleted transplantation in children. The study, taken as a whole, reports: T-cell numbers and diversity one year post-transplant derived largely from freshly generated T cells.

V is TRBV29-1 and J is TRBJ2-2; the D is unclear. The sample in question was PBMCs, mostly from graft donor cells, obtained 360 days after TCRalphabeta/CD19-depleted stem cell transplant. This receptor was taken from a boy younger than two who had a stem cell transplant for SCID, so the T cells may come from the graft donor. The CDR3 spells CSVVGGNTGELFF. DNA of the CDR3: TGCAGCGTTGTGGGTGGGAACACCGGGGAGCTGTTTTTT.